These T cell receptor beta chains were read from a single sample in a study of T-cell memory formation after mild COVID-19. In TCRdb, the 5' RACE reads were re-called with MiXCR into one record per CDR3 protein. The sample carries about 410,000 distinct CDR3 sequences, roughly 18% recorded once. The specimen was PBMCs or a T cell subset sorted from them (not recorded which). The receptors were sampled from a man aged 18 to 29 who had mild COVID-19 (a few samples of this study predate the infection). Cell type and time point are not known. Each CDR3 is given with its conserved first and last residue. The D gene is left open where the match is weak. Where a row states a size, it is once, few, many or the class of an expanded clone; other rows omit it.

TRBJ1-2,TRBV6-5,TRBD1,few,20,TGTGCCAGCAGTTACTGGGGACAGGGGGCTTCCAGGCGTGCCTCTTATGGCTACACCTTC,CASSYWGQGASRRASYGYTF
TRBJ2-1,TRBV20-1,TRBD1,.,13,TGCAGTGCCCCTTGGGGGACAGTCAATGAGCAGTTCTTC,CSAPWGTVNEQFF
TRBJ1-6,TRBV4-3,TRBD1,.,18,TGCGCCAGCAGCCAACACCGGGACAGGGGAATGAGTAATTCACCCCTCCACTTT,CASSQHRDRGMSNSPLHF
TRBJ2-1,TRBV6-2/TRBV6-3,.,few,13,TGTGCCAGCAGTTACTGGTCGGAGGGTGAGCAGTTCTTC,CASSYWSEGEQFF
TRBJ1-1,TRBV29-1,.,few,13,TGCAGCACCGGGGGGGGGCTGCGCGCTGAAGCTTTCTTT,CSTGGGLRAEAFF
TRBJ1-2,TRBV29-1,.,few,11,TGCAGCGTTGGGAGCAACTATGGCTACACCTTC,CSVGSNYGYTF
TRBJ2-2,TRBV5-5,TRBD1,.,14,TGTGCCAGCAGCCTCAGGGGGCCTCCCGGGGAGCTGTTTTTT,CASSLRGPPGELFF
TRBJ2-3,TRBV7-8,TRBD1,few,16,TGTGCCAGCAGCATGGGGACAGCACCTAGCACAGATACGCAGTATTTT,CASSMGTAPSTDTQYF
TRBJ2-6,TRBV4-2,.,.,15,TGTGCCAGCAGCCAAGAGGACTCTGGGGCCAACGTCCTGACTTTC,CASSQEDSGANVLTF
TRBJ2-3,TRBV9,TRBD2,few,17,TGTGCCAGCAGCGACCAGGCTAGCGGGGTTTTCACAGATACGCAGTATTTT,CASSDQASGVFTDTQYF
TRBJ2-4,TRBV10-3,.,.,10,TGTGCCACCCCTTTGAACATTCAGTACTTC,CATPLNIQYF
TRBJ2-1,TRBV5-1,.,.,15,TGCGCCAGCAGCTTGGCGCCGACTCTTTACAATGAGCAGTTCTTC,CASSLAPTLYNEQFF
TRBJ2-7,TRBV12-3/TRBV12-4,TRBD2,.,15,TGTGCCAGCAGTCCCCCGGGGGGGAGGTCCTACGAGCAGTACTTC,CASSPPGGRSYEQYF
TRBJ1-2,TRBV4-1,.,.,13,TGCGCCAGCAGCCAAGTAGGGGTCGAGGGCTACACCTTC,CASSQVGVEGYTF
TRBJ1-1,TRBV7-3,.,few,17,TGTGCCAGCAGCTTTGGTCGCGTTCGGGGTGGGGACACTGAAGCTTTCTTT,CASSFGRVRGGDTEAFF
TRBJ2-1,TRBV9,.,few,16,TGTGCCAGCAGCTCCGGGACGGTGAGCTCCTACAATGAGCAGTTCTTC,CASSSGTVSSYNEQFF
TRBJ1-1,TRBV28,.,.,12,TGTGCCAGCAGTTTCGGGCGGCTGACTGCTTTCTTT,CASSFGRLTAFF
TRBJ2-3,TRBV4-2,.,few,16,TGTGCCAGCAGCCAATGGGCCGGGGCCGACTTGGATACGCAGTATTTT,CASSQWAGADLDTQYF
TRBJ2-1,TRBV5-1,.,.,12,TGCGCCAGCAGCTTACAGGGTACTGAGCAGTTCTTC,CASSLQGTEQFF
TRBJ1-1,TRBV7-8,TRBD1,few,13,TGTGCCAGCAGATACACAGGGGACACTGAAGCTTTCTTT,CASRYTGDTEAFF
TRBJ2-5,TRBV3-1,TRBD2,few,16,TGTGCCAGCAGCCAAGAACTAGCGGGCCCACAAGAGACCCAGTACTTC,CASSQELAGPQETQYF
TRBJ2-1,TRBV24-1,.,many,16,TGTGCCACCAGTGACCAAGACCCCAGCTCCTACAATGAGCAGTTCTTC,CATSDQDPSSYNEQFF
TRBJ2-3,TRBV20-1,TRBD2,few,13,TGCAGTGCTAGGGGAGGGAACACAGATACGCAGTATTTT,CSARGGNTDTQYF
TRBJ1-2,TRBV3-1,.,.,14,TGTGCCAGCAGCACAATGGGATCTAACTATGGCTACACCTTC,CASSTMGSNYGYTF
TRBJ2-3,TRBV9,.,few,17,TGTGCCAGCAGCGTAGGCTTCAGATTGGGACTTTTTGATACGCAGTATTTT,CASSVGFRLGLFDTQYF
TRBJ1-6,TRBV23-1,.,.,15,TGCGCCAGCAGACGATCGGGACCTGGAAGAGGGGCCCTCCACTTT,CASRRSGPGRGALHF
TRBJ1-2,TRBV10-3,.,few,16,TGTGCCATCAGTGAGTCGACCCGGGGGCTTCTGGACGGCTACACCTTC,CAISESTRGLLDGYTF
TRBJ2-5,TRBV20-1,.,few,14,TGCAGTGCCTATAGCGAGGTCTACCAAGAGACCCAGTACTTC,CSAYSEVYQETQYF
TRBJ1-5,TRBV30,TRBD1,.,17,TGTGCCTGGAGTACAACCGGAGGGACAGGGGTCAATCAGCCCCAGCATTTT,CAWSTTGGTGVNQPQHF
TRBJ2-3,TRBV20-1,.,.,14,TGCAGTGCTAGCCAGTACACGGACACAGATACGCAGTATTTT,CSASQYTDTDTQYF
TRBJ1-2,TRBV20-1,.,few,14,TGCAGTGCTAGTGGGGACGGAGCTAACTATGGCTACACCTTC,CSASGDGANYGYTF
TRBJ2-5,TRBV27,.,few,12,TGTGCCAGCAGGGGGGTCCAAGAGACCCAGTACTTC,CASRGVQETQYF
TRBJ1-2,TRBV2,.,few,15,TGTGCCAGCAGCGACCTTGTGGGGGCTAACTATGGCTACACCTTC,CASSDLVGANYGYTF